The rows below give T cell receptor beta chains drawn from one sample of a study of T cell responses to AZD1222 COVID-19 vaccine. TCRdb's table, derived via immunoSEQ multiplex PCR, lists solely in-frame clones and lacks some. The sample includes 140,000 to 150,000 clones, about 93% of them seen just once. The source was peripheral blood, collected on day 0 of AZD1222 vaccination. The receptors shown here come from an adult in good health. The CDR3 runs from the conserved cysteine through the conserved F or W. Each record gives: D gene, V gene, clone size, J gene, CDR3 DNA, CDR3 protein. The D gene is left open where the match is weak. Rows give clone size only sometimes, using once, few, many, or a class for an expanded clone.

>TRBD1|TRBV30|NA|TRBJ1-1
TGTGCCTGGAGGGTCAGGGGGATGAACACTGAAGCTTTCTTT
CAWRVRGMNTEAFF
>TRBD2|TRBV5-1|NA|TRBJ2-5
TGCGCCAGCACTACGGGACTAGTAGAGACCCAGTACTTC
CASTTGLVETQYF
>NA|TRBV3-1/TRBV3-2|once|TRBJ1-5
TGTGCCAGCAGCCAAGCGGTCGGTAGCAATCAGCCCCAGCATTTT
CASSQAVGSNQPQHF
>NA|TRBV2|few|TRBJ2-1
TGTGCCAGTACCCGAGGGGGTGAGCAGTTCTTC
CASTRGGEQFF
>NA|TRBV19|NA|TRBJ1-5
TGTGCCAGTAGTATAAGCCAGGGTAATCAGCCCCAGCATTTT
CASSISQGNQPQHF
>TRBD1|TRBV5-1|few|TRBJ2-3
TGCGCCAGCAGCCGGAATAAAGGGGGCGGTACAGATACGCAGTATTTT
CASSRNKGGGTDTQYF
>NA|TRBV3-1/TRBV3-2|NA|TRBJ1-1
TGTGCCAGCAGCAACCCTCACACTGAAGCTTTCTTT
CASSNPHTEAFF
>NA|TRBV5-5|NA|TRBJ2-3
TGTGCCAGCAGCTTGGCAGGACAGAGTGTAACAGATACGCAGTATTTT
CASSLAGQSVTDTQYF
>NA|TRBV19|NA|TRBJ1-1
TGTGCCAGTAGTATAGGGGGCCTGAACACTGAAGCTTTCTTT
CASSIGGLNTEAFF
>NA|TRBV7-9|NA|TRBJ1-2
TGTGCCAGCACCACATTTATTGGGGCTGACTATGGCTACACCTTC
CASTTFIGADYGYTF
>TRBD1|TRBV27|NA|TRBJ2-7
TGTGCCAGCAGGACCACAGGGGGCTACGAGCAGTACTTC
CASRTTGGYEQYF
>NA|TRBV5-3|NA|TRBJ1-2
TGTGCCAGAAGCGGGGACCGGGAGGGATTCCACGGCTACACCTTC
CARSGDREGFHGYTF
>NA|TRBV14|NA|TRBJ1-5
TGTGCCAGCAGCTACCGGAGTGAGTATCAGCCCCAGCATTTT
CASSYRSEYQPQHF
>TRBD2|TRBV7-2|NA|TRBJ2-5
TGTGCCAGCAGTCCTTGGGAGGGGAAAGAGACCCAGTACTTC
CASSPWEGKETQYF
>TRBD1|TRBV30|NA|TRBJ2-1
TGTGCCTGGAACAGGGGGTGGAATGAGCAGTTCTTC
CAWNRGWNEQFF
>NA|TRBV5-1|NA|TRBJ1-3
TGCGCCAGCAGCCCCAACGCGGCGAAAACTGGAAACACCATATATTTT
CASSPNAAKTGNTIYF
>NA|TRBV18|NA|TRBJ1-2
TGTGCCAGCTCAGCGGGCCGCACGGATGGCTACACCTTC
CASSAGRTDGYTF
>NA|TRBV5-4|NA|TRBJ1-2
TGTGCCAGCAGCTTGGCCAACGCCAGAAAGAACTATGGCTACACCTTC
CASSLANARKNYGYTF
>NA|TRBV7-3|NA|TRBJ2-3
TGTGCCAGCAGCTTAACTGTTCTTTCCACAGATACGCAGTATTTT
CASSLTVLSTDTQYF
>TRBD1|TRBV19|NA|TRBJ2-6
TGTGCCAGTAGCAGACAGGGCTCTGGGGCCAACGTCCTGACTTTC
CASSRQGSGANVLTF
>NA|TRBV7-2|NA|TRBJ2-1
TGTGCCAGCAGCGACTACAATGAGCAGTTCTTC
CASSDYNEQFF
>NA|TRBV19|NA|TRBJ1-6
TGTGCCAGTAGTATTGGCGTACCCGATTCACCCCTCCACTTT
CASSIGVPDSPLHF
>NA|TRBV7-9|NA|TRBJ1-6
TGTGCCAGCAGCTCCCGGGGGGGGACTACTACCCACCGCTCACCCCTCCACTTT
CASSSRGGTTTHRSPLHF
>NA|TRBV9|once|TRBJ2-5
TGTGCCAGCAGCGTCGGCCCAAGGGGGATGGGGGTTAAGACCCAGTACTTC
CASSVGPRGMGVKTQYF
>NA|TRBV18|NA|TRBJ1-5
TGTGCCAGCTCACCAGGGGCAGGGGCGCCCAATCAGCCCCAGCATTTT
CASSPGAGAPNQPQHF
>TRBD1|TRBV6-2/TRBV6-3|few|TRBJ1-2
TGTGCCAGCAGTTACAAACAGGGGGACGGCTACACCTTC
CASSYKQGDGYTF
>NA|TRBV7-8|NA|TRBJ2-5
TGTGCCAGCAGCCACCCACGGCGCAGGAGCCAAGAGACCCAGTACTTC
CASSHPRRRSQETQYF
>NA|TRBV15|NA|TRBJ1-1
TGTGCCACCAGCAGAGATAGTGGGAGGGAAGCTTTCTTT
CATSRDSGREAFF
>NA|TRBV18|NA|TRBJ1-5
TGTGCCAGCTCACAGGGGGACCAGAATCAGCCCCAGCATTTT
CASSQGDQNQPQHF
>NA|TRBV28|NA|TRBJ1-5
TGTGCCAGCAGTTACCGCCCCCAGGTTGGGAATCAGCCCCAGCATTTT
CASSYRPQVGNQPQHF
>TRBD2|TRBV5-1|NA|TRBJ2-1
TGCGCCAGCAGCCCCGCGGCGGGGGAGTTCAATGAGCAGTTCTTC
CASSPAAGEFNEQFF
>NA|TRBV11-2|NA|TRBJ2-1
TGTGCCAGCAGCTTCTTCCATGAGCAGTTCTTC
CASSFFHEQFF
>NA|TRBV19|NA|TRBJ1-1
TGTGCCAGTAGTATAGGGTCCAGGGCGAACACTGAAGCTTTCTTT
CASSIGSRANTEAFF
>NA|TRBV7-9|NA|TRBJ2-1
TGTGCCAGCAGACACCCGCCCTACAATGAGCAGTTCTTC
CASRHPPYNEQFF
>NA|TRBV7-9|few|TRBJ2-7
TGTGCCAGCAGCTTTGCCACAGCGGAGCAGTACTTC
CASSFATAEQYF
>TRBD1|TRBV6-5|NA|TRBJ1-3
TGTGCCAGCAGCCGATGGGACAGGATTGGAAACACCATATATTTT
CASSRWDRIGNTIYF
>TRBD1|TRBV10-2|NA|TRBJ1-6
TGCGCCAGCGGACAGGACTTAGGTTCACCCCTCCACTTT
CASGQDLGSPLHF
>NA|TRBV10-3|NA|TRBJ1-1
TGTGCCATCAGTGAGGGGCTTAACACTGAAGCTTTCTTT
CAISEGLNTEAFF
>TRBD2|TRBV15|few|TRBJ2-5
TGTGCCACCAGCATTGGGCGGGGGGCCCAAGAGACCCAGTACTTC
CATSIGRGAQETQYF
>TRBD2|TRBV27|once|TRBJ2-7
TGTGCCAGCGCCCGGGGAAGCGGGGCCTACGAGCAGTACTTC
CASARGSGAYEQYF
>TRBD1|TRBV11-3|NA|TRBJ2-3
TGTGCCAGCACGCAATCGGACAGGATCGCAGATACGCAGTATTTT
CASTQSDRIADTQYF
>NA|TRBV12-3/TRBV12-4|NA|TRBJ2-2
TGTGCCAGCAGTTTAGCGCAAACCGGGGAGCTGTTTTTT
CASSLAQTGELFF
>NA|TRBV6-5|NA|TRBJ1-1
TGTGCCAGTACCCGAGGGCAGACAGACACTGAAGCTTTCTTT
CASTRGQTDTEAFF
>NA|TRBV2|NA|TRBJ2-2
TGTGCCAGCAGTGGATCCACCGGGGAGCTGTTTTTT
CASSGSTGELFF
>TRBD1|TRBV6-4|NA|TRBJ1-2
TGTGCCAGCTCACCGGGACAGGGGTTTAACTATGGCTACACCTTC
CASSPGQGFNYGYTF
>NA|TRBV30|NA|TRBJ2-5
TGTGCCTGGAGTTCGGCTACAAAAGAGACCCAGTACTTC
CAWSSATKETQYF
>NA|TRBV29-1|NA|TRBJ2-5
TGCAGCGTTGAGGGGTATGGGTTGGAGACCCAGTACTTC
CSVEGYGLETQYF
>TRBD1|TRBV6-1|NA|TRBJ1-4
TGTGCCAGCAGTGAAAGACTCAGGGACAGCCTTGGGGAACTGTTTTTT
CASSERLRDSLGELFF
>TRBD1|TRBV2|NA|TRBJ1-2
TGTGCCAGCAGTGAAGCTGGAGGGGGCGGGTATGGCTACACCTTC
CASSEAGGGGYGYTF